This T cell receptor beta chain was retrieved from a study of CD8 T cells in ankylosing spondylitis (dated by TCRdb to 2015 to 2018). Concerning the study at large: The study set out to find disease-linked TCR variants by profiling T cell receptor beta repertoires in ankylosing spondylitis patients and healthy donors. The whole study cohort included 108 healthy donors and roughly 24 ankylosing spondylitis patients. Peripheral blood was sampled, and synovial fluid was additionally collected from ankylosing spondylitis patients. What the research found in general, with its limitations: A TCR beta motif of roughly 8 highly homologous amino acid variants appeared characteristic of blood from ankylosing spondylitis patients. Some motif variants were previously reported in synovial fluid and blood of reactive arthritis patients, suggesting common disease-initiation mechanisms. A CD8+ phenotype was shown by the disease-linked clones, which were found at relatively low frequencies in peripheral blood. According to the report, matched synovial fluid samples from ankylosing spondylitis patients were significantly enriched for the disease-linked clones.

TCRdb shows the sequencer as Illumina HiSeq 2500. TCR beta libraries were prepared by quantitative 5'-RACE with molecular barcodes. On the study's bioinformatics: Disease-linked TCR variants were identified with a new computational method built on a probabilistic model of VDJ rearrangement. Through fastp at Q25 and MiXCR, TCRdb rebuilt clones from the public reads, retaining in-frame beta chains. Rows with a matching CDR3 protein are joined into one entry that keeps the most common DNA and genes. In this record, the V and J calls reflect TCRdb's handling and not the investigators' own analysis. For this sample there are hundreds of thousands of distinct CDR3 sequences; roughly 18% appear just once. Over 0.9% of the sample is held by the ten biggest clonotypes. This clonotype has more than one count but fewer than ten. Its target antigen remains unknown. There are no base qualities to consult, and no much larger clone falls within one base.

The source material was blood, either unsorted or a sorted T cell fraction (not recorded which). The sequence was obtained from a male donor with ankylosing spondylitis.

The base sequence is TGTGCCAGCAGTCCCTCGGGGGGCGCCTATGGCTACACCTTC. Translated, this gives CASSPSGGAYGYTF. The sequence is built from TRBV28 and TRBJ1-2; the D gene is perhaps TRBD1, on 6 matching bases. V is shortened by 5 bases, J by 4 bases, and the region joining them spans 14 bases. The CDR3, cysteine through phenylalanine, is 14 amino acids long. Only the CDR3 DNA stays, 42 bases, in frame from base 1. CDR1 and CDR2 (MDHEN, SYDVKM) derive from the germline V gene.